This T cell receptor beta chain comes out of a study of blood T cell repertoires in COVID-19. TCRdb's copy holds only in-frame clones and misses some; the assay was immunoSEQ multiplex PCR. Of 53,000 or so clones in the sample, 75% to 80% are singletons; the top ten hold 35% to 55%. The CDR3 contains 15 residues. V was pared by 7 bases and J by 0 bases, with 6 bases of the junction left unmatched. Germline assignment: CDR1 MNHEY and CDR2 SVGAGI. The receptor was derived from a man aged 65 to 85 with active or convalescent COVID-19. The sample comprised peripheral blood. V is TRBV6-5 and J is TRBJ2-1; 7 bases are shared with TRBD2. CDR3 nucleotide sequence: TGTGCCAGCACCCCCCGCGGGAGCTCCTACAATGAGCAGTTCTTC. It yields the protein CASTPRGSSYNEQFF.